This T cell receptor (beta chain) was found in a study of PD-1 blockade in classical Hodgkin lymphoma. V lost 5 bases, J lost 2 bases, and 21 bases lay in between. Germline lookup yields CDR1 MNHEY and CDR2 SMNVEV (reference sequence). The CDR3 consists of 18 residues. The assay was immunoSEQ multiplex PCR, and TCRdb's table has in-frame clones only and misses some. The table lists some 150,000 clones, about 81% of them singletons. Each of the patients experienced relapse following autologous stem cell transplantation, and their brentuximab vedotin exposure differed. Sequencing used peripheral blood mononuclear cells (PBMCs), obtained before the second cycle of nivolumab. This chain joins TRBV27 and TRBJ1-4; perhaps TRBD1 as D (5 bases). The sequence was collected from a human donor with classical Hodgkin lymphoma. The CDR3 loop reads CASSPQGRTPSTNEKLFF. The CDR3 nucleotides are TGTGCCAGCAGTCCGCAGGGACGGACCCCGTCGACTAATGAAAAACTGTTTTTT.